The T cell receptor (beta chain) under discussion was sequenced for a study of blood T cell repertoires in COVID-19 (dated by TCRdb to 2018 to 2021). The study in broad terms: The collaborator samples originated in the United States, Italy and Spain and spanned the acute and convalescent phases of COVID-19. The material from the prospective study consisted of cDNA or gDNA derived from T cells, B-cell-depleted T cells, or PBMCs. Deeply sampled blood TCRbeta repertoires from subjects exposed to, actively infected with, or recovered from COVID-19 were included in the dataset. The repertoires were released in a freely available public database intended as a resource for research on the immune response to SARS-CoV-2. Samples came from the ongoing ImmuneRACE study (first 160 participants) plus 1,254 subjects from 6 global collaborators. A de-identified subject ID, COVID-19 status, age in years and sex were almost always included in the sample metadata. Where available, HLA class I and class II types were obtained from metadata supplied by the sample provider rather than from assay-based typing. Study-wide conclusions, independent of this receptor: Clinical and demographic metadata were provided uncurated, with the amount varying by source and participant.

V is clipped by 3 bases and J by 1 base, and the sequence between their germline boundaries is 10 bases long. CDR1 and CDR2 were assigned from the germline V gene as SGHRS and YFSETQ. From its cysteine to its phenylalanine, the CDR3 spans 14 amino acids. The retained sequence is limited to the CDR3, 42 bases, with the frame set at the first base. Another Seattle source contributed samples from volunteer blood donors who had recovered from COVID-19. Each collaborating institution followed its own protocols to collect whole blood in K2EDTA tubes. For TCRbeta analysis, collaborators shipped samples in one of three forms: frozen whole blood, isolated PBMCs, or DNA extracted from either of those sample types. On this clone itself: Its antigen is not yet known. No quality values exist for individual bases; no much larger clone is one base distant.

TCRbeta CDR3 regions were amplified from genomic DNA using the immunoSEQ Assay, a bias-controlled multiplex PCR. Regarding the original processing steps: The number of nucleated cells in each sample was estimated by amplification of reference gene primers within the assay. To quantify the absolute abundance of each unique TCRbeta CDR3 rearrangement, sequence reads were collapsed and filtered. Productive Simpson clonality was computed per sample as the square root of Simpson's diversity index over productive rearrangements. TCRdb re-hosts the immuneACCESS table, in-frame sequences only. Its copies lack some clones; in the studies checked, an unresolved V gene accounts for under half of them, and the cause for the rest is not known. V and J calls and clone size are copied from that table; D and trimming were computed from the DNA. This sample lists 200,000 to 300,000 clones; 80% to 85% were detected once. The ten largest clones capture more than 1.5% of the sample.

Sequences were obtained from peripheral blood. The rearranged chain carries TRBV5-1 and TRBJ1-1; TRBD1 might be the D gene, on 5 matching bases. This sequence originates from a woman between 40 and 50 years old who had recovered from COVID-19. The CDR3 amino acid sequence is: CASSSQTENTEAFF. The nucleotide sequence is given as TGCGCCAGCAGCTCCCAGACAGAGAACACTGAAGCTTTCTTT.